A single sample gave rise to the 30 T cell receptor beta chains below, sequenced in a study of high-grade serous ovarian cancer treatment subgroups. Tumor samples were taken before definitive surgery or chemotherapy. Only in-frame clones appear in the TCRdb table, and some are missing; sequencing was by immunoSEQ multiplex PCR. The sample consists of 4,500 to 5,000 clones, 55% to 75% of them appearing once. The material sequenced was tumor tissue. The receptors derive from a human donor with high-grade serous ovarian cancer.

The chain has TRBV10-3 and TRBJ2-1; TRBD1 agrees at 9 bases. The length of the CDR3 is 15 residues. Trimming took 6 bases from V and 8 from J; bases not matched to a gene: 11. Germline V CDR1 and CDR2: ENHRY, SYGVKD. CDR3 nucleotides: TGTGCCATCAGAACCCCGGGACAGGGTTCGGATGAGCAGTTCTTC. Protein: CAIRTPGQGSDEQFF.

A few counts support this clone. J is TRBJ1-2 and V is TRBV30; no clear D. This CDR3 is built from 12 residues. CDR1 and CDR2 from the germline V gene are GTSNPN and SVGIG (reference sequence). V gave up 4 bases and J gave up 9 bases, with 15 bases separating them. The CDR3 is CAWTPPGRRYTF. The CDR3 bases are TGTGCCTGGACCCCCCCCGGAAGGCGCTACACCTTC.

The rearrangement links TRBV5-1 to TRBJ2-2; a possible D gene is TRBD1 (5 bases). The CDR3 has 15 amino acids. Per the germline V gene, CDR1 is SGHRS and CDR2 is YFSETQ. V lost 0 bases and J 6 bases, leaving 12 bases between the germline ends. CDR3 bases: TGCGCCAGCAGCTTGGACAGGTTTTTCTCCGGGGAGCTGTTTTTT. Amino acids: CASSLDRFFSGELFF.

This sequence joins TRBV5-1 and TRBJ2-3, with 11 bases aligning to TRBD2. Germline trimming cut 1 base from V and 1 base from J; bases unmatched to any gene: 2. The CDR3 loop spans 16 amino acids. Germline lookup yields CDR1 SGHRS and CDR2 YFSETQ. The CDR3 DNA is TGCGCCAGCAGCTTGCAACTAGCGGGGGGCACAGATACGCAGTATTTT. It translates to CASSLQLAGGTDTQYF.

The rearrangement joins TRBV4-1 to TRBJ1-2, with 12 nucleotides matching TRBD1. Losses at the gene ends were 4 bases for V and 4 bases for J; bases not matched to a gene: 4. The CDR3 totals 15 residues. Germline V gives CDR1 MGHRA, CDR2 YSYEKL. CDR3 amino acids: CASSLGQGAGYGYTF. The CDR3 nucleotides read TGCGCCAGCAGCCTGGGACAGGGGGCGGGCTATGGCTACACCTTC.

V gene TRBV5-5 combines with J gene TRBJ2-7; 7 bases map to TRBD2. The CDR3 contains 14 residues. Germline V CDR1 and CDR2: SGHKS, YYEKEE (reference sequence). Trimming cost V 1 base and J 4 bases; bases outside gene matches: 5. The CDR3 DNA is TGTGCCAGCAGCTTGTGGGGGGGAAGGTACGAGCAGTACTTC. The encoded protein is CASSLWGGRYEQYF.

The chain uses TRBV6-5 and TRBJ2-2; 9 nucleotides match TRBD2. V was clipped by 0 bases and J by 6 bases; unmatched bases: 5. The CDR3 length is 16 residues. Germline assignment: CDR1 MNHEY and CDR2 SVGAGI. The CDR3 DNA reads TGTGCCAGCAGTTACTCGAACCTAGCGGGGTCCGGGGAGCTGTTTTTT. It is translated as CASSYSNLAGSGELFF.

The V call is TRBV20-1, the J call TRBJ2-5, with unresolved D. The CDR3 is 10 amino acids. The ends were cut back, 2 bases at V and 3 bases at J, with 1 base in the middle. Germline V gene data show CDR1 as DFQATT and CDR2 as SNEGSKA (reference sequence). CDR3 bases: TGCAGTGCTAGAAAAGAGACCCAGTACTTC. Translation: CSARKETQYF.

Details on this clone: Relative to the germline gene, one junction end is altered; a read error may explain this. V is TRBV7-6 and J is TRBJ2-5, with TRBD1 matching over 9 bases. Per the germline V gene, CDR1 is SGHVS and CDR2 is FNYEAQ. The CDR3 has 16 amino acids. The DNA for the CDR3 is TGTGCCAGCAGCTCCGGACAGGGGAACAGGGGAGAGACCCGGTACTTC. This encodes CASSSGQGNRGETRYF.

The gene calls are TRBV11-3 and TRBJ1-6, with 8 bases aligning to TRBD1. The germline V gene encodes CDR1 SGHNT and CDR2 YENEEA. The CDR3 extends over 14 amino acids. V trimming: 3 bases; J trimming: 7 bases; junction bases outside the gene matches: 2. The CDR3 spells CASSLTGVNSPLHF. The CDR3, as DNA: TGTGCCAGCAGCTTGACAGGGGTAAATTCACCCCTCCACTTT.

The V call is TRBV4-2, the J call TRBJ2-2; D may be TRBD2 (7 bases). Germline CDR1 reads LGHNA; CDR2 reads YNFKEQ. This CDR3 comprises 16 residues. Between the trimmed V and J ends, which lost 4 bases and 6 bases, there was a span of 18 bases. The CDR3 nucleotides read TGTGCCAGCAGCCTAATAGGGGGGGTCATGGCCGGGGAGCTGTTTTTT. Its translation: CASSLIGGVMAGELFF.

The gene calls are TRBV19 and TRBJ2-3; 8 bases are shared with TRBD2. This CDR3 region has 14 residues. Germline V gene lookup returns CDR1 LNHDA and CDR2 SQIVND (reference sequence). The junction had 7 bases not matched to a gene; V was cut back by 7 bases and J by 4 bases. This CDR3 is CASTGTRWPDTQYF. Written as DNA, the CDR3 is TGTGCCAGTACTGGGACTAGGTGGCCAGATACGCAGTATTTT.

This clone occurred a few times. The CDR3 coding sequence is TGCGCCAGCACCAGACCGGGACAGGGGGCTCATAGCAATCAGCCCCAGCATTTT. It codes for CASTRPGQGAHSNQPQHF. This chain uses TRBV10-1 with TRBJ1-5, with TRBD1 matching 12 bases. This CDR3 has 18 residues. V trimming: 7 bases; J trimming: 0 bases; junction bases outside the gene matches: 10. Germline CDR1 WNHNN, CDR2 SYGVQD (reference sequence).

The rearrangement uses TRBV27 and TRBJ2-3; D unclear. Trimming shortened V by 3 bases and J by 1 base, and 8 bases separated the two germline ends. The germline gives CDR1 MNHEY, CDR2 SMNVEV (reference sequence). The CDR3 sequence is 14 residues long. CDR3 nucleotides: TGTGCCAGCAGTTTGGTGGGCGGCACAGATACGCAGTATTTT. It encodes CASSLVGGTDTQYF.

The genes are TRBV19 and TRBJ1-5, with 9 positions matching TRBD1. V was pared by 6 bases and J by 2 bases, with 8 bases of the junction left unmatched. The CDR3 is 16 amino acids. CDR1 is LNHDA and CDR2 is SQIVND in the germline V gene (reference sequence). As DNA, the CDR3 is TGTGCCAGTAGGCCCGGGACAGGGAGGGGCAATCAGCCCCAGCATTTT. Translating gives CASRPGTGRGNQPQHF.

This chain uses TRBV7-9 with TRBJ2-7; 8 nucleotides line up with TRBD1. V lost 7 bases, J lost 6 bases, and 8 bases stayed unmatched. CDR1 and CDR2 from the germline V gene are SEHNR and FQNEAQ (reference sequence). The CDR3 has 13 residues. The CDR3 DNA reads as TGTGCCAGCAACCTCAGACAGGGGCTCGAGCAGTACTTC. It translates to CASNLRQGLEQYF.

The chain links TRBV12-2 to TRBJ2-7. TRBV12-2 is shown as a pseudogene. The CDR3 has 15 residues. This chain's CDR3 is CASRLGRGVSDEQYV. CDR3 bases: TGTGCAAGTCGCTTAGGGAGGGGGGTTTCAGACGAGCAGTACGTC.

This clone was observed a few times. The CDR3 here is CASSRGRGRNTEAFF. In DNA form, the CDR3 reads TGTGCCAGCAGCCGCGGGAGGGGACGGAACACTGAAGCTTTCTTT. The chain recombines TRBV11-1 with TRBJ1-1; D possibly corresponds to TRBD1 (5 bases). The germline gives CDR1 SGHAT, CDR2 FQDESV (reference sequence). The CDR3 covers 15 residues. Trimming pared 5 bases from V and 1 base from J, leaving 14 bases between.

This clone has only a few counts. The rearrangement joins TRBV7-6 to TRBJ2-7, with 8 bases aligning to TRBD1. CDR3 length: 13 residues. The J segment lost 6 bases and the V segment lost 5 bases, leaving 6 bases of the junction unmatched. Germline V CDR1 and CDR2: SGHVS, FNYEAQ. CDR3 sequence reads: CASSVTGGAEQYV. In nucleotides, the CDR3 is TGTGCCAGCAGCGTCACAGGGGGAGCCGAGCAGTACGTC.

This chain uses TRBV25-1 with TRBJ2-3; D is perhaps TRBD2 (6 bases). V shed 8 bases and J shed 3 bases, with 15 bases lying between them. This CDR3 contains 14 residues. Germline lookup yields CDR1 MGHDK and CDR2 SYGVNS. In nucleotides, the CDR3 is TGTGCCAGCGGTGGGGGGTTGTGGACAGATACGCAGTATTTT. It specifies CASGGGLWTDTQYF.

The chain carries TRBV18 and TRBJ1-1, with TRBD1 matching over 9 bases. V shed 3 bases and J 7 bases; nucleotides not matched to a gene: 9. The CDR3 sequence is 15 residues long. CDR1 KGHSH and CDR2 LQKENI come from the germline V gene. CDR3 DNA: TGTGCCAGCTCACCTCGACAGGGGGGTCAGGGTGAAGCTTTCTTT. Amino acid sequence: CASSPRQGGQGEAFF.

The chain is built from TRBV30 and TRBJ2-5; 10 positions match TRBD1. The J call is doubtful: the DNA matches TRBJ2-7 better. The length of the CDR3 is 14 residues. Germline V gene sequence: CDR1 GTSNPN, CDR2 SVGIG (reference sequence). Written as DNA, the CDR3 is TGTGCCTGGAAACTCGGGACAGGGGTCTACGAGCAGTACTTC. Its protein is CAWKLGTGVYEQYF.

The chain has TRBV11-2 and TRBJ1-3; no clear D. CDR1 is SGHAT and CDR2 is FQNNGV in the germline V gene. The V end was cut by 5 bases, the J end by 0 bases, with 14 bases between. The CDR3 consists of 16 residues. CDR3 protein: CASSPPLRSSGNTIYF. The CDR3 DNA reads as TGTGCCAGCAGCCCACCTCTCAGGTCCTCTGGAAACACCATATATTTT.

The CDR3 bases are TGTGCCAGCACCCGTTTGAGTACTGAAGCTTTCTTT. Amino acid sequence: CASTRLSTEAFF. The chain employs TRBV6-1 and TRBJ1-1; D ambiguous. V gave up 7 bases and J gave up 5 bases, with 11 bases separating them. The germline V gene encodes CDR1 MNHNS and CDR2 SASEGT. The CDR3 contains 12 residues.

J is TRBJ2-1 and V is TRBV27, with D possibly TRBD2 on 7 matching bases. Germline CDR1 reads MNHEY; CDR2 reads SMNVEV (reference sequence). V was trimmed by 2 bases and J by 4 bases, leaving 18 bases between them. The CDR3 has 17 residues. This CDR3 is CASSLRRMGGPYNEQFF. The DNA for the CDR3 is TGTGCCAGCAGTTTACGCCGAATGGGGGGGCCTTACAATGAGCAGTTCTTC.

The rearrangement links TRBV9 to TRBJ2-7; D is unclear. The CDR3 loop spans 15 amino acids. V dropped 4 bases and J dropped 2 bases, with 16 bases sitting between them. Germline V lookup: CDR1 SGDLS, CDR2 YYNGEE. The CDR3 sequence is CASSPNDLNTYEQYV. For the CDR3, the DNA is TGTGCCAGCAGCCCAAACGACCTAAATACCTACGAGCAGTACGTC.

A few counts support this clone. This chain uses TRBV5-4 with TRBJ2-1; D gene unclear. Germline CDR1 SGHNT, CDR2 YYREEE (reference sequence). This CDR3 has 12 residues. V lost 7 bases, J lost 8 bases, and 13 bases lay in between. The CDR3 is CASGPTAHEQFF. DNA for the CDR3: TGTGCCAGCGGCCCCACGGCCCATGAGCAGTTCTTC. Variable domain in full (rest from reference TRBV5-4 and TRBJ2-1): ETGVTQSPTHLIKTRGQQVTLRCSSQSGHNTVSWYQQALGQGPQFIFQYYREEENGRGNFPPRFSGLQFPNYSSELNVNALELDDSALYLCASGPTAHEQFFGPGTRLTVL.

The rearrangement joins TRBV5-1 to TRBJ2-1, with 13 bases fitting TRBD2. The V segment lost 2 bases and the J segment 13 bases; nucleotides outside the gene matches: 6. The CDR3 has 14 residues. CDR1 is SGHRS and CDR2 is YFSETQ in the germline V gene. This CDR3 reads CASSFPTSGGEQFF. The DNA of the CDR3 is TGCGCCAGCAGCTTCCCCACTAGCGGGGGGGAACAGTTCTTC.

The V call is TRBV11-1, the J call TRBJ1-6, with 7 positions matching TRBD1. The J segment lost 10 bases and the V segment lost 3 bases, leaving 12 bases of the junction unmatched. The CDR3 sequence is 16 residues long. Germline CDR1 reads SGHAT; CDR2 reads FQDESV (reference sequence). The CDR3 here is CASSFTRGRNGSPLHF. CDR3 coding DNA: TGTGCCAGCAGCTTCACCAGGGGGAGAAATGGCTCACCCCTCCACTTT.

The genes are TRBV5-1 and TRBJ2-3; TRBD2 matches at 11 bases. The CDR3 runs to 18 residues. The trim removed 0 bases at V and 4 bases at J, leaving 10 bases unmatched. The germline V gene has CDR1 SGHRS and CDR2 YFSETQ. The CDR3 protein is CASSLAPFSGGAADTQYF. As DNA, the CDR3 is TGCGCCAGCAGCTTGGCCCCCTTTAGCGGGGGGGCCGCAGATACGCAGTATTTT.